The clone carrying this T cell receptor (beta chain) was seen a few times. Trimming removed 3 bases at V and 1 base at J, with 7 bases between. Germline V gene lookup returns CDR1 MDHEN and CDR2 SYDVKM. CDR3 size: 13 residues. Authors' analysis steps: Scientists estimated how many nucleated cells there were by amplifying reference gene primers. The assay was immunoSEQ multiplex PCR, and TCRdb's table has in-frame clones only and misses some. V and J calls and clone size are given by that table; D and trimming were obtained from the DNA. The table has some 90,000 clones, approximately 87% seen once; the top ten hold more than 9.5%. The data originate from a study of blood T cell repertoires in COVID-19. Study as a whole: Material from acute and convalescent COVID-19 was sourced from the United States, Italy and Spain. T cells, B-cell-depleted T cells, or PBMCs supplied cDNA or gDNA.

The rearrangement links TRBV28 to TRBJ2-7; D ambiguous. The TCR was taken from a human donor in a cohort sampled during active COVID-19. Source material: peripheral blood. The CDR3: CASSFRLSYEQYF. In DNA form, the CDR3 reads TGTGCCAGCAGTTTCAGGCTATCCTACGAGCAGTACTTC.